The rows below give T cell receptor beta chains drawn from one sample of a study of CD8 T cells in Susac syndrome. TCRdb re-derived calls from the immunoSEQ multiplex PCR reads in MiXCR, one entry per CDR3 protein. Here the sample spans over 120,000 distinct CDR3 sequences, roughly 94% being singletons. The sequenced sample consisted of CD4+ T cells from PBMCs. The source of these receptors is a human donor in good health. The CDR3 runs from the conserved cysteine through the conserved F or W. The D gene is left open where the match is weak. Expanded clones get a size class; other rows say once, few or many, or leave the size out.

D	V	J	size	DNA	CDR3
.	TRBV28	TRBJ2-7	few	TGTGCCAGCAGTTCTGGGGGGACCTACGAGCAGTACTTC	CASSSGGTYEQYF
TRBD2	TRBV20-1	TRBJ2-7	.	TGCAGTGCCCCCAGCGGACCGGGGGGTTACGAGCAGTACTTC	CSAPSGPGGYEQYF
TRBD2	TRBV28	TRBJ2-7	.	TGTGCCAGCAGCTCCAACGGGGAGGGCCGGAACGAGCAGTACTTC	CASSSNGEGRNEQYF
TRBD2	TRBV5-6	TRBJ2-3	.	TGTGCCAGCAGCCCTAGCGGGAGTCATACGCAGTATTTT	CASSPSGSHTQYF
.	TRBV20-1	TRBJ2-2	.	TGCAGTGCTAGAAGGGCCAACACCGGGGAGCTGTTTTTT	CSARRANTGELFF
TRBD1	TRBV9	TRBJ2-7	.	TGTGCCAGCAGCGTAGGGGGAGGGACAGGGCCGCACGAGCAGTACTTC	CASSVGGGTGPHEQYF
TRBD1	TRBV20-1	TRBJ1-1	.	TGCAGTGCTGGCGGACAGGGGGCCCCTGAAGCTTTCTTT	CSAGGQGAPEAFF
.	TRBV2	TRBJ2-7	.	TGTGCCAGCAGGCCAGACGTACAGGGCCCCCAGTACTTC	CASRPDVQGPQYF
TRBD2	TRBV6-2/TRBV6-3	TRBJ2-1	.	TGTGCCAGCAGTTACCCCGGGACTAGCGGGGGGAATGGGCAGTTCTTC	CASSYPGTSGGNGQFF
.	TRBV28	TRBJ2-3	.	TGTGCCAGCAGCCCTAGCACAGATACGCAGTATTTT	CASSPSTDTQYF
.	TRBV2	TRBJ2-3	.	TGTGCCAGCACTGAGGATCTTCCAGATACGCAGTATTTT	CASTEDLPDTQYF
TRBD1	TRBV20-1	TRBJ2-5	.	TGCAGTGCTAGAGATCTCAGGGGGAGACGGAAAGAGACCCAGTACTTC	CSARDLRGRRKETQYF
TRBD2	TRBV2	TRBJ2-7	.	TGTGCCACAGAGGGACTAGCGAACAAAAAATACTTC	CATEGLANKKYF
TRBD2	TRBV12-3/TRBV12-4	TRBJ2-1	few	TGTGCCAGCAGTTTTTTAGCGGGAGGTCTCAATGAGCAGTTCTTC	CASSFLAGGLNEQFF
.	TRBV28	TRBJ1-2	.	TGTGCCAGCAGTGACAGTAACTATGGCTACACCTTC	CASSDSNYGYTF
TRBD2	TRBV6-1	TRBJ2-3	.	TGTGCCAGCAGCGGGGGACTAGCGGGAAAAGATACGCAGTATTTT	CASSGGLAGKDTQYF
.	TRBV27	TRBJ2-4	.	TGTGCCAGCCGTAGCCTCCAGGGCAAAAACATTCAGTACTTC	CASRSLQGKNIQYF
.	TRBV20-1	TRBJ1-1	.	TGCAGTACCCCCCGAGAGGGCACTGAAGCTTTCTTT	CSTPREGTEAFF
TRBD2	TRBV5-1	TRBJ2-3	.	TGCGCCAGCAGCTCCTCGGGACTAGAAACAGATACGCAGTATTTT	CASSSSGLETDTQYF
TRBD2	TRBV5-4	TRBJ2-5	.	TGTGCCAGCAGCTCGAAGGGTAGCGGGAGTATAGAGACCCAGTACTTC	CASSSKGSGSIETQYF
.	TRBV6-5	TRBJ2-3	once	TGTGCCAGCAGTTTATCGGGCCGCACACATACGCAGTATTTT	CASSLSGRTHTQYF
TRBD2	TRBV6-5	TRBJ2-7	.	TGTGCCAGCAGTTCCGGGACTAGCGTTAGGTCCTACGAGCAGTACTTC	CASSSGTSVRSYEQYF
.	TRBV15	TRBJ2-6	.	TGTGCCACCAGCAGAGGGGGTTCTGGGGCCAACGTCCTGACTTTC	CATSRGGSGANVLTF
.	TRBV7-9	TRBJ1-1	.	TGTGCCAGCAGCTTCCAGGACGGCCAAGCTTTCTTT	CASSFQDGQAFF
TRBD2	TRBV20-1	TRBJ2-7	.	TGCAGTGCCACGGGGGTAGCGGGGGCCTACGAGCAGTACTTC	CSATGVAGAYEQYF
.	TRBV6-5	TRBJ1-3	.	TGTGCCAGCAGTCAAACAGGGCACTCTGGAAACACCATATATTTT	CASSQTGHSGNTIYF
TRBD2	TRBV6-5	TRBJ2-7	.	TGTGCCAGCAGGGACTTAGCGGGGAGCTCCTACGAGCAGTACTTC	CASRDLAGSSYEQYF
.	TRBV12-3/TRBV12-4	TRBJ2-1	.	TGTGCCAGCAGAGCGGTCGATGAGCAGTTCTTC	CASRAVDEQFF
TRBD2	TRBV5-4	TRBJ2-7	once	TGTGCCAGCAGCTTGGGCCTGACTAGCTCCGAGCAGTACTTC	CASSLGLTSSEQYF